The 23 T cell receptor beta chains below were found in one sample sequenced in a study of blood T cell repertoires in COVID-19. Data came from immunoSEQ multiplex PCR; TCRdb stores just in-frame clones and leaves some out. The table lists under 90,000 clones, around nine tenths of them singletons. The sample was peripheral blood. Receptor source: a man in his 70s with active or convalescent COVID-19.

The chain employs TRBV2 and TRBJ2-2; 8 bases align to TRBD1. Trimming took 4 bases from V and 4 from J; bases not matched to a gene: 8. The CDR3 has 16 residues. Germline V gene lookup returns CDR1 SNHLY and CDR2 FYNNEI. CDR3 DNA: TGTGCCAGCAGTGCGAGGAGGACAGGGTCCACCGGGGAGCTGTTTTTT. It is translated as CASSARRTGSTGELFF. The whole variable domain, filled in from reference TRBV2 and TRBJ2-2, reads EPEVTQTPSHQVTQMGQEVILRCVPISNHLYFYWYRQILGQKVEFLVSFYNNEISEKSEIFDDQFSVERPDGSNFTLKIRSTKLEDSAMYFCASSARRTGSTGELFFGEGSRLTVL.

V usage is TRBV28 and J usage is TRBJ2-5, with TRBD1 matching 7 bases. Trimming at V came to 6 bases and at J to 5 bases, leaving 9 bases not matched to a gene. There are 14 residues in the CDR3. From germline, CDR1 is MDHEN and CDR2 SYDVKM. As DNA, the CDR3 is TGTGCCAGCAGCGAACTACAGGGGCGGGAGACCCAGTACTTC. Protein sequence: CASSELQGRETQYF.

CDR3 in amino acids: CASSTGLGEGRDTQYF. CDR3 nucleotide sequence: TGCGCCAGCAGCACCGGACTAGGGGAGGGTAGAGATACGCAGTATTTT. The rearrangement uses TRBV5-1 and TRBJ2-3; TRBD2 aligns across 7 bases. V lost 4 bases, J lost 5 bases, and 13 bases stayed unmatched. CDR1 SGHRS and CDR2 YFSETQ come from the germline V gene. The CDR3 totals 16 residues. Full variable domain (rest looked up from reference TRBV5-1 and TRBJ2-3): KAGVTQTPRYLIKTRGQQVTLSCSPISGHRSVSWYQQTPGQGLQFLFEYFSETQRNKGNFPGRFSGRQFSNSRSEMNVSTLELGDSALYLCASSTGLGEGRDTQYFGPGTRLTVL.

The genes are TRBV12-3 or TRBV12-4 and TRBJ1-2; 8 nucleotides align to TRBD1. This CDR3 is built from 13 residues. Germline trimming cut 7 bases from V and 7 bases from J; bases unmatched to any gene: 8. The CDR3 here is CASTPDRERGYTF. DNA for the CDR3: TGTGCCAGCACCCCGGACAGGGAGCGTGGCTACACCTTC.

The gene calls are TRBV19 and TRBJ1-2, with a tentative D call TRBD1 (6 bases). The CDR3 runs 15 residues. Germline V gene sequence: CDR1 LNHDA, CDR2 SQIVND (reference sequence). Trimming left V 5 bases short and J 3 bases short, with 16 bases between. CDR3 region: CASSAQGDYYYGYTF. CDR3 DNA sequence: TGTGCCAGTAGTGCACAGGGCGATTACTACTATGGCTACACCTTC.

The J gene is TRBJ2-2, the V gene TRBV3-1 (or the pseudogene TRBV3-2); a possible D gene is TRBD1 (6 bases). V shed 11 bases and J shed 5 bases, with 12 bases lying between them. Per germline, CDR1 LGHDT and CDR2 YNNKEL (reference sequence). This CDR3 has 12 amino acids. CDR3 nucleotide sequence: TGTGCCTCCGGAAGGGGGACCGGGGAGCTGTTTTTT. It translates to CASGRGTGELFF.

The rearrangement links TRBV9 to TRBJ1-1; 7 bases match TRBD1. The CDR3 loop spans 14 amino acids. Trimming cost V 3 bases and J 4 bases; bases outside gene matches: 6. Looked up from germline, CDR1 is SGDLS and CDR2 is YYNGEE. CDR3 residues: CASSAYGQATEAFF. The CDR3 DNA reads TGTGCCAGCAGCGCCTATGGACAGGCCACTGAAGCTTTCTTT.

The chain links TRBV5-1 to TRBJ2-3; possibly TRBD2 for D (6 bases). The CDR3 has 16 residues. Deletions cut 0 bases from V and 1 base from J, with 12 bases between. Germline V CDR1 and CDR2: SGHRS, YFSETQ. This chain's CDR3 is CASSLEGRFGTDTQYF. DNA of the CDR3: TGCGCCAGCAGCTTGGAGGGGAGGTTTGGCACAGATACGCAGTATTTT.

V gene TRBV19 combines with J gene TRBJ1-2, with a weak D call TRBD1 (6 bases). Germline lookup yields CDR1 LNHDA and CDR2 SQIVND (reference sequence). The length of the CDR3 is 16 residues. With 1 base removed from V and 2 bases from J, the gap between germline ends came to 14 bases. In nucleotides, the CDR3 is TGTGCCAGTAGTATAGTCCATAGGGACAACAACTATGGCTACACCTTC. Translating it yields CASSIVHRDNNYGYTF.

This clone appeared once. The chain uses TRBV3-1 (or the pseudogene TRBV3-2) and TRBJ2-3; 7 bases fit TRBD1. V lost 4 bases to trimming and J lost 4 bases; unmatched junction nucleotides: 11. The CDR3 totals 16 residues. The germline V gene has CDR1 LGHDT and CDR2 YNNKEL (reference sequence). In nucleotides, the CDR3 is TGTGCCAGCAGCCCTCAGCTCTCTCAGGGGGCAGATACGCAGTATTTT. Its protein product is CASSPQLSQGADTQYF.

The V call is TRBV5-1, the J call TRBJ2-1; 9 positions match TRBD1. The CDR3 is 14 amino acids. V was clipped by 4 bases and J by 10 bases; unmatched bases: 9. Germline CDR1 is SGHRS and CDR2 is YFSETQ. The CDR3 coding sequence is TGCGCCAGCAGCACCTTAACTGGACAGGGGGAGCAGTTCTTC. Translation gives CASSTLTGQGEQFF. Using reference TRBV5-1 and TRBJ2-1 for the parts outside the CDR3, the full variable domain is KAGVTQTPRYLIKTRGQQVTLSCSPISGHRSVSWYQQTPGQGLQFLFEYFSETQRNKGNFPGRFSGRQFSNSRSEMNVSTLELGDSALYLCASSTLTGQGEQFFGPGTRLTVL.

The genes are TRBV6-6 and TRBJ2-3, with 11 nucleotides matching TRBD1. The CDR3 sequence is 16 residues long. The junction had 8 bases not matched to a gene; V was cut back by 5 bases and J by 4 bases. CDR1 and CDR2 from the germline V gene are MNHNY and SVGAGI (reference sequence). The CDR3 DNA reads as TGTGCCAGCAGTGCCCCGGGACAGGGGGGATCAGATACGCAGTATTTT. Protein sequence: CASSAPGQGGSDTQYF.

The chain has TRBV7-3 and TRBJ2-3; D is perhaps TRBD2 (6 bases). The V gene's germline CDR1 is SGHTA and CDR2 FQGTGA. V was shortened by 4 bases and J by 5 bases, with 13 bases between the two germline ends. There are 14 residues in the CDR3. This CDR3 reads CASSSLGSGDTQYF. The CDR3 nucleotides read TGTGCCAGCAGCTCGCTCGGGAGCGGAGATACGCAGTATTTT. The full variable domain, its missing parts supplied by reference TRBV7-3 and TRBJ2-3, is GAGVSQTPSNKVTEKGKYVELRCDPISGHTALYWYRQSLGQGPEFLIYFQGTGAADDSGLPNDRFFAVRPEGSVSTLKIQRTERGDSAVYLCASSSLGSGDTQYFGPGTRLTVL.

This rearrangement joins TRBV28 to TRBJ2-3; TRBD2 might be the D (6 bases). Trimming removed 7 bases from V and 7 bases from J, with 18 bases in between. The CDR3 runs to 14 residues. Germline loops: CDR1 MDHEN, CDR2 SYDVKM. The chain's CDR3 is CASIKGGTDNTQYF. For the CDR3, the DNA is TGTGCCAGCATAAAGGGAGGCACAGATAATACGCAGTATTTT.

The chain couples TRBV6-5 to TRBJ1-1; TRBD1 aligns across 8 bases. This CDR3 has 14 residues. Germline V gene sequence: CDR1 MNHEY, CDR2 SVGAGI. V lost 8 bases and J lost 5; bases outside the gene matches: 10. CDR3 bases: TGTGCCAGCCAGCCAGGGGGCGCGTGGACTGAAGCTTTCTTT. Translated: CASQPGGAWTEAFF.

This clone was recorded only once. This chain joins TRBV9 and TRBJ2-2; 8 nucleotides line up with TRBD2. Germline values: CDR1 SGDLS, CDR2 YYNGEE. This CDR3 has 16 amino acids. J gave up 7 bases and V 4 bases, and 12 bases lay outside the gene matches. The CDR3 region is CASSPRGGQDFGELFF. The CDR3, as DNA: TGTGCCAGCAGCCCCCGGGGGGGCCAAGATTTCGGGGAGCTGTTTTTT.

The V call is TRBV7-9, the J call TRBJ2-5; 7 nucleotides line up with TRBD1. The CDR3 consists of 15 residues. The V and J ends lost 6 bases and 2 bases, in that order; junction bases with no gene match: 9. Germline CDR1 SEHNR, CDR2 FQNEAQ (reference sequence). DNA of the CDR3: TGTGCCAGCAGATCCCCCGACAGGGAGCAAGAGACCCAGTACTTC. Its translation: CASRSPDREQETQYF.

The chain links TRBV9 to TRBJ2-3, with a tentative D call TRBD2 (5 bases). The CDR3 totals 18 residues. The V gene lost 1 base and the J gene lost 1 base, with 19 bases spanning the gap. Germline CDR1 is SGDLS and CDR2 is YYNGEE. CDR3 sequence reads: CASSVRGAGGRGTDTQYF. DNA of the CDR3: TGTGCCAGCAGCGTAAGAGGTGCGGGTGGGAGAGGCACAGATACGCAGTATTTT.

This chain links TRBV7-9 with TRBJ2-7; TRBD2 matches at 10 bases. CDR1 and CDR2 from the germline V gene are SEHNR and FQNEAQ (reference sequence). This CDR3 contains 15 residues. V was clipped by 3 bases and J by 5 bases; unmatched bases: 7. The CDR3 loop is CASSFGGLAIHEQYF. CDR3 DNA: TGTGCCAGCAGCTTTGGGGGACTAGCGATCCACGAGCAGTACTTC.

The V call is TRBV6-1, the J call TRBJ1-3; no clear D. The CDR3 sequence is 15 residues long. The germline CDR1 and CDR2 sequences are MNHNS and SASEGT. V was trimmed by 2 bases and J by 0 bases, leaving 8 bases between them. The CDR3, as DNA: TGTGCCAGCAGTGAAAGGCGGCGCTCTGGAAACACCATATATTTT. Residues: CASSERRRSGNTIYF.

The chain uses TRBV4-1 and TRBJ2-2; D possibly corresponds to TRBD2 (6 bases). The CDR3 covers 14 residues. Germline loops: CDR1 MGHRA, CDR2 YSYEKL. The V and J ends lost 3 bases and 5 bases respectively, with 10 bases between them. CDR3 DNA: TGCGCCAGCAGCCAGCTGCGGGGTACCGGGGAGCTGTTTTTT. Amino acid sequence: CASSQLRGTGELFF.

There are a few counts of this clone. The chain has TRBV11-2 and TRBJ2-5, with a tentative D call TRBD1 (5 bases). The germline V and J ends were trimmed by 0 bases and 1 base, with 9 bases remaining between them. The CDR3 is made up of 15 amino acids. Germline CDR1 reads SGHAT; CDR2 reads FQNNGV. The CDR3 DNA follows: TGTGCCAGCAGCTTAGATCAAGGGGCCCAAGAGACCCAGTACTTC. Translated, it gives CASSLDQGAQETQYF.

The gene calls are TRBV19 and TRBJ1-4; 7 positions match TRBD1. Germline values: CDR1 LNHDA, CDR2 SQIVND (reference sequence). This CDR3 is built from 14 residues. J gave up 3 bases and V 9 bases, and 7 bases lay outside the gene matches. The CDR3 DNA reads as TGTGCCAGCCAGAGGGGGCCCTCTAATGAAAAACTGTTTTTT. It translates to CASQRGPSNEKLFF.